This passage covers 11 T cell receptor beta chains from one sample sequenced in a study of response to subunit inactivated influenza vaccine. TCRdb re-called the RT-PCR reads with MiXCR, one entry per CDR3 protein. The table records roughly 650,000 distinct CDR3 sequences, around a sixth of them present only once. The specimen was PBMCs from blood, collected about 11 days after vaccination. These receptors all stem from a man between 50 and 59 years old who received an inactivated influenza vaccine.

This clonotype was counted ten times or more. This chain uses TRBV29-1 with TRBJ2-7; 7 bases are shared with TRBD1. J gave up 4 bases and V 5 bases, and 5 bases lay outside the gene matches. This CDR3 is 12 amino acids long. The germline V gene encodes CDR1 SQVTM and CDR2 ANQGSEA. In DNA, the CDR3 is TGCAGCGTTAGGGACAGCCGGTACGAGCAGTACTTC. Protein: CSVRDSRYEQYF.

The chain couples TRBV7-2 to TRBJ2-6; D gene ambiguous. V gave up 5 bases and J gave up 0 bases, with 20 bases separating them. The CDR3 covers 19 residues. Germline V gene lookup returns CDR1 SGHTA and CDR2 FQGNSA. The CDR3 nucleotides are TGTGCCAGCAGCCAAGCACGGCCGGCTCCGAGCTCTGGGGCCAACGTCCTGACTTTC. It encodes CASSQARPAPSSGANVLTF.

This clonotype was seen only a few times. The gene calls are TRBV20-1 and TRBJ2-5; TRBD2 aligns across 10 bases. The CDR3 length is 17 residues. The V gene's germline CDR1 is DFQATT and CDR2 SNEGSKA (reference sequence). J gave up 5 bases and V 4 bases, and 16 bases lay outside the gene matches. In nucleotides, the CDR3 is TGCAGTGCTAAAGAAGGCAGCGGGGGGGCCTTACGCGAGACCCAGTACTTC. Translating gives CSAKEGSGGALRETQYF.

The chain recombines TRBV4-3 with TRBJ2-1; 10 nucleotides align to TRBD1. The CDR3 totals 19 residues. J lost 1 base, V lost 2 bases, and 11 bases had no gene match. Germline V CDR1 and CDR2: LGHNA, YSLEER. In nucleotides, the CDR3 is TGCGCCAGCAGCCAACCCAAGACAGGGGGCGTGAGGTCCTACAATGAGCAGTTCTTC. Translated: CASSQPKTGGVRSYNEQFF.

The table lists this clonotype with a few counts. The chain recombines TRBV6-5 with TRBJ2-7; 9 bases map to TRBD1. Trimming removed 2 bases from V and 1 base from J; junction bases left unmatched: 0. The germline CDR1 and CDR2 sequences are MNHEY and SVGAGI. CDR3 length: 14 residues. The CDR3 DNA sequence: TGTGCCAGCAGTTACGACAGGGGGTCCTACGAGCAGTACTTC. It translates to CASSYDRGSYEQYF.

This chain connects TRBV20-1 to TRBJ2-5; D gene uncertain. CDR1 is DFQATT, CDR2 SNEGSKA, per germline (reference sequence). The CDR3 contains 11 residues. V was pared by 2 bases and J by 3 bases, with 4 bases between. The CDR3 loop is CSARREETQYF. The CDR3 DNA follows: TGCAGTGCTAGAAGGGAAGAGACCCAGTACTTC.

This clonotype came up many times. The gene calls are TRBV28 and TRBJ2-6, with no clear D. V was pared by 1 base and J by 4 bases, with 2 bases between. CDR3 size: 13 residues. Germline V gene sequence: CDR1 MDHEN, CDR2 SYDVKM. The CDR3 nucleotides read TGTGCCAGCAGTTTATCCGGGGCCAACGTCCTGACTTTC. Amino acid sequence: CASSLSGANVLTF. The entire variable domain, with the rest obtained from reference TRBV28 and TRBJ2-6, is as follows: DVKVTQSSRYLVKRTGEKVFLECVQDMDHENMFWYRQDPGLGLRLIYFSYDVKMKEKGDIPEGYSVSREKKERFSLILESASTNQTSMYLCASSLSGANVLTFGAGSRLTVL.

The chain employs TRBV29-1 and TRBJ2-3; the match to TRBD1 covers 10 bases. Germline V gives CDR1 SQVTM, CDR2 ANQGSEA. The J segment lost 11 bases and the V segment lost 7 bases, leaving 9 bases of the junction unmatched. This CDR3 contains 12 residues. CDR3: CSAREDRGKQYF. DNA of the CDR3: TGCAGCGCAAGAGAGGACAGGGGGAAGCAGTATTTT.

The rearrangement joins TRBV23-1 to TRBJ2-4; TRBD1 is a possible D gene (6 bases). TRBV23-1 is treated as an ORF (open reading frame) with a function not yet certain. Trimming took off 6 bases at V and 2 bases at J, with 20 bases between the two ends. This CDR3 has 17 amino acids. CDR3 residues: CASSHRRKQGSKNIQYF. CDR3 bases: TGCGCCAGCAGCCACAGGCGAAAACAGGGTTCCAAAAACATTCAGTACTTC.

The chain links TRBV3-1 to TRBJ2-3, with a weak D call TRBD1 (6 bases). CDR3 length: 17 residues. CDR1 and CDR2 from the germline V gene are LGHDT and YNNKEL (reference sequence). V was pared by 1 base and J by 4 bases, with 18 bases between. The CDR3 DNA reads as TGTGCCAGCAGCCAAGTAGGGCCAGGGGAATTCCCAGATACGCAGTATTTT. As protein: CASSQVGPGEFPDTQYF.

The chain recombines TRBV24-1 with TRBJ2-3, with a possible D match to TRBD2 (6 bases). Germline CDR1 is KGHDR and CDR2 is SFDVKD. The germline V and J ends were trimmed by 6 bases and 4 bases, with 19 bases remaining between them. The CDR3 consists of 16 residues. CDR3 bases: TGTGCCACCAGTACCCCCTACGGGAGAGGCCCAGATACGCAGTATTTT. This encodes CATSTPYGRGPDTQYF.